Listed below are T cell receptor beta chains from one sample, sequenced in a study of graft-versus-host responses after intestinal transplantation. Sequencing used immunoSEQ multiplex PCR; TCRdb keeps in-frame clones, though not all of them. The table records about 1,000 clones, roughly 84% of them present only once. The sample in question was ileum tissue, obtained less than 110 days after intestinal transplant. Receptors were obtained from a human patient who received an intestinal transplant, so some T cells may come from the graft donor. Both conserved end residues are part of each CDR3.

V,J,CDR3
TRBV4-3,TRBJ2-4,CASSQDIAGTKNIQYF
TRBV11-3,TRBJ2-6,CASSLARGSGANVLTF
TRBV2,TRBJ2-7,CASSERNYEQYF
TRBV6-6,TRBJ2-1,CASSYSPSHEQFF
TRBV5-1,TRBJ2-7,CASSLGGQGTYEQYF
TRBV7-9,-,CASSPLPGQGTYEQYF
TRBV2,TRBJ2-7,CASTSSDGSYEQYF
TRBV9,TRBJ1-2,CASSVRPGTRGRGGYTF
TRBV6-6,TRBJ1-5,CASSFGTGEGNQPQHF
TRBV7-2,TRBJ2-7,CASSPQPTSGPYF
TRBV14,TRBJ2-3,CASSQGLAGGEDTQYF
TRBV30,TRBJ1-4,CAWSVVAGAGEKLFF